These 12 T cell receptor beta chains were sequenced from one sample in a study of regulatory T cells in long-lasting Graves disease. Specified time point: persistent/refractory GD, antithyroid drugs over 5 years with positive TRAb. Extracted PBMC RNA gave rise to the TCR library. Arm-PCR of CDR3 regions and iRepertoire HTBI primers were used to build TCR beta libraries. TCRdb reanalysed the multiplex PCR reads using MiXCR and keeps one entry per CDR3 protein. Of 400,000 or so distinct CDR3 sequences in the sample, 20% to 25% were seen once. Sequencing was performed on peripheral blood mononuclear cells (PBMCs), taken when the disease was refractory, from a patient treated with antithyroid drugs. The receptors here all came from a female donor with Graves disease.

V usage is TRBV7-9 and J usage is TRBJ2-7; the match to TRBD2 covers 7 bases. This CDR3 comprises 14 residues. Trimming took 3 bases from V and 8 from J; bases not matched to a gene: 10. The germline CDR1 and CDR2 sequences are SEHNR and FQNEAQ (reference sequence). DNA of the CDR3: TGTGCCAGCAGCTTCCGGGACCTCGGGGGGAAGCAGTACTTC. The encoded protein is CASSFRDLGGKQYF.

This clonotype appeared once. The CDR3 nucleotides read TGTGCCAGCAGCTTAACGAGACAGATGAACACTGAAGCTTTCTTT. This encodes CASSLTRQMNTEAFF. The genes are TRBV7-3 and TRBJ1-1; perhaps TRBD1 as D (5 bases). This CDR3 has 15 residues. Germline-derived CDR1 and CDR2 are SGHTA and FQGTGA. Trimming shortened V by 0 bases and J by 0 bases, and 8 bases separated the two germline ends.

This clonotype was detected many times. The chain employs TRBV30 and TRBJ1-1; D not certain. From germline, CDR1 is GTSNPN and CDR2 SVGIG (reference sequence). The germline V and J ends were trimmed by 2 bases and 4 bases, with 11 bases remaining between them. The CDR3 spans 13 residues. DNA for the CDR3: TGTGCCTGGAGTCCCCAGGTCCCCACTGAAGCTTTCTTT. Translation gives CAWSPQVPTEAFF. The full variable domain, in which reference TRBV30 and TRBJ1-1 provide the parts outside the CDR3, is SQTIHQWPATLVQPVGSPLSLECTVEGTSNPNLYWYRQAAGRGLQLLFYSVGIGQISSEVPQNLSASRPQDRQFILSSKKLLLSDSGFYLCAWSPQVPTEAFFGQGTRLTVV.

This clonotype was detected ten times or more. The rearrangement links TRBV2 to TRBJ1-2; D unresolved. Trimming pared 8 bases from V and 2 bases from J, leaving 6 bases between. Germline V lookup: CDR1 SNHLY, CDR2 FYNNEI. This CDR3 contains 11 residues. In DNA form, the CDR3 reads TGTGCCAGCGTTGAAAACTATGGCTACACCTTC. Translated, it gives CASVENYGYTF. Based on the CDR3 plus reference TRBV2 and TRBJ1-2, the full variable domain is EPEVTQTPSHQVTQMGQEVILRCVPISNHLYFYWYRQILGQKVEFLVSFYNNEISEKSEIFDDQFSVERPDGSNFTLKIRSTKLEDSAMYFCASVENYGYTFGSGTRLTVV.

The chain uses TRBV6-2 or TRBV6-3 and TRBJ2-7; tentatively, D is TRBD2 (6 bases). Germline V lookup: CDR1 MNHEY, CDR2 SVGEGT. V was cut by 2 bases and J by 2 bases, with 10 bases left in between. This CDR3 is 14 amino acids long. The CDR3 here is CASSYQRAPYEQYF. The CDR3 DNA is TGTGCCAGCAGTTACCAGCGGGCGCCCTACGAGCAGTACTTC.

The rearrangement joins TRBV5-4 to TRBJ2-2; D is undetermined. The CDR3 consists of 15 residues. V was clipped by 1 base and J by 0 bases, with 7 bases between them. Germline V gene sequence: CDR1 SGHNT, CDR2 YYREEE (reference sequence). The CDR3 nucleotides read TGTGCCAGCAGCTTGTTCGCAGCGAACACCGGGGAGCTGTTTTTT. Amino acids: CASSLFAANTGELFF.

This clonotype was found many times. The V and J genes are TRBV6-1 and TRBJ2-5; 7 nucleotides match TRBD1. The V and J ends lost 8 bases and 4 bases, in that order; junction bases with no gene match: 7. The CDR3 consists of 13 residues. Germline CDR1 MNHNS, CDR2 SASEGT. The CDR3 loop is CASEGAGRETQYF. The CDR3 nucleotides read TGTGCCAGCGAGGGGGCAGGAAGAGAGACCCAGTACTTC.

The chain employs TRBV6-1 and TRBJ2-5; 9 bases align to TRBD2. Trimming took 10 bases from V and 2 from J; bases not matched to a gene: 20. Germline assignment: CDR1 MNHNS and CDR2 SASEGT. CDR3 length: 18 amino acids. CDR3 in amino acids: CATKSGISGSGWQETQYF. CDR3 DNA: TGTGCCACCAAATCTGGGATTAGCGGGAGCGGGTGGCAAGAGACCCAGTACTTC.

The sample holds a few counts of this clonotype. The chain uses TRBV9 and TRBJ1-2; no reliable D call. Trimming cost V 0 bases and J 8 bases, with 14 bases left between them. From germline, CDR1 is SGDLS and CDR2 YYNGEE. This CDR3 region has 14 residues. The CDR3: CASSVEWGLEGYTF. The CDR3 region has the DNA TGTGCCAGCAGCGTAGAGTGGGGATTGGAGGGCTACACCTTC. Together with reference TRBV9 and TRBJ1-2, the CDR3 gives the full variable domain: DSGVTQTPKHLITATGQRVTLRCSPRSGDLSVYWYQQSLDQGLQFLIQYYNGEERAKGNILERFSAQQFPDLHSELNLSSLELGDSALYFCASSVEWGLEGYTFGSGTRLTVV.

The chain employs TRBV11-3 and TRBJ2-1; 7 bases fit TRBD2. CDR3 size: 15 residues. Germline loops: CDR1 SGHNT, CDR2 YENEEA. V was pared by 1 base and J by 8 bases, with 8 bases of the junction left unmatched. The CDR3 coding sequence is TGTGCCAGCAGCTTAGGCCTAGCGGAGGGCGATGAGCAGTTCTTC. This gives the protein CASSLGLAEGDEQFF.

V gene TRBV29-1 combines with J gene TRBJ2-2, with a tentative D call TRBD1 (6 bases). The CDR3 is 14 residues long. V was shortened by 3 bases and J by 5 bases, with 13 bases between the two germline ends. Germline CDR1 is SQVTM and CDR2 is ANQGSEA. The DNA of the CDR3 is TGCAGCGTTGACATACAGGGTGGAACCGGGGAGCTGTTTTTT. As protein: CSVDIQGGTGELFF.

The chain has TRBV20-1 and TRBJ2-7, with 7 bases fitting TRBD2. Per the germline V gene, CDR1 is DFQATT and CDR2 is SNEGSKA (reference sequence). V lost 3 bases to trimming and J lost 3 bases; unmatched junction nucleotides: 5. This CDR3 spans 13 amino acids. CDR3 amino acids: CSARAGVDYEQYF. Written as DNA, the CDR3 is TGCAGTGCTAGGGCGGGAGTCGACTACGAGCAGTACTTC.